This T cell receptor beta chain is drawn from a study of CD8 T cells in ankylosing spondylitis (dated by TCRdb to 2017 to 2019). Looking at the study overall: The study profiled T cell receptor beta repertoires in healthy donors and ankylosing spondylitis patients to find disease-linked TCR variants. In total, the full study cohort was made up of 85 to 140 healthy donors and 25 ankylosing spondylitis patients. Samples of peripheral blood were taken, and for ankylosing spondylitis patients, synovial fluid was collected as well.

The data were produced on an Illumina HiSeq 2500. Quantitative 5'-RACE with molecular barcodes was the method used to prepare the TCR beta libraries. Turning to the authors' computational methods: Disease-linked TCR variants were identified with a new computational method built on a probabilistic model of VDJ rearrangement. The public reads were quality trimmed at Q25 with fastp and then assembled into clones with MiXCR by TCRdb, keeping productive beta chains. Entries are consolidated by CDR3 protein sequence, retaining the most common genes and DNA. V and J calls and clone size were set by TCRdb, not the authors. Here the sample has more than 650,000 distinct CDR3 sequences; around 11% occur a single time. Of the sample, 0.51% falls within the top ten clones. Counted from cysteine to phenylalanine, this CDR3 has 13 amino acids. Only the CDR3 portion is preserved as DNA: 39 bases, with reading frame beginning at the first base. CDR1 SGHRS and CDR2 YFSETQ were looked up in the germline V gene. V lost 1 base and J lost 5 bases; the stretch between them is 9 bases long.

Paper-wide results and their limitations: The disease-linked clones were reported as significantly enriched in matched synovial fluid samples from ankylosing spondylitis patients. In peripheral blood, the disease-linked clones were found at relatively low frequencies and had a CD8+ phenotype. Some motif variants had previously been reported in the synovial fluid and blood of reactive arthritis patients, which suggests shared mechanisms of disease initiation. Blood from ankylosing spondylitis patients appeared to be characterized by a TCR beta motif composed of roughly 8 highly homologous amino acid variants.

This clonotype has at least ten counts. This clone's antigen is unknown. No much larger clone is present one base from it, and per-base qualities are unavailable. This clonotype was sampled from a male donor with ankylosing spondylitis. This sequence uses TRBV5-1 and TRBJ2-5; the D gene identity is not certain. Sequenced input: blood, either unsorted or a sorted T cell fraction (not recorded which). CDR3 reads: CASSLTLSETQYF. The DNA sequence is given as TGCGCCAGCAGCTTGACCCTGTCGGAGACCCAGTACTTC.